This T cell receptor beta chain derives from a study of T cells after yellow fever vaccination. Via MiXCR, TCRdb re-called the 5' RACE reads, giving one row per CDR3 protein. Of about 400,000 distinct CDR3 sequences listed, 6% to 8% are singletons. This clonotype turned up a few times. The clonotype comes from a young man who received the YFV17D yellow fever vaccine. Material: PBMCs, obtained 5 days after the yellow fever booster vaccination.

The CDR3 DNA sequence: TGTGCCAGTATCCACCTTACGACAGGGAACACTGAAGCTTTCTTT. Its protein product is CASIHLTTGNTEAFF. J is TRBJ1-1 and V is TRBV19; TRBD1 is a possible D gene (6 bases). Trimming took off 7 bases at V and 1 base at J, with 16 bases between the two ends. From germline, CDR1 is LNHDA and CDR2 SQIVND (reference sequence). The CDR3 length is 15 residues.